This paragraph covers one T cell receptor (beta chain) sequence. The data were obtained in a study of blood T cell repertoires in COVID-19. Study in general: The United States, Italy and Spain supplied acute and convalescent COVID-19 samples. PBMCs, B-cell-depleted T cells, or T cells provided the cDNA or gDNA that made up the material.

How the authors handled the data: Amplification of reference gene primers provided the estimated nucleated cell counts. Profiling relied on immunoSEQ multiplex PCR, and the TCRdb table lists in-frame clones only, not all of them. D and trimming come from the DNA, and the V and J calls and clone size come from that table. Of about 100,000 clones in the sample, 87% are singletons; the top ten hold approximately 7.3%. Germline-derived CDR1 and CDR2 are SNHLY and FYNNEI. Trimming took off 5 bases at V and 7 bases at J, with 14 bases between the two ends. The CDR3 extends over 13 amino acids. The chain couples TRBV2 to TRBJ1-1; no clear D gene. The receptor was derived from a young man in a cohort sampled during active COVID-19. Material: peripheral blood. The CDR3 protein is CASSLDGLFEAFF. CDR3 sequence (DNA): TGTGCCAGCAGTCTGGACGGACTCTTTGAAGCTTTCTTT.